What follows are 9 T cell receptor beta chains derived from one specimen sequenced in a study of radiation and T cells in renal cell carcinoma. Time point specified: baseline pretreatment blood. Indicated treatment: 15 Gy SBRT to primary tumor, nephrectomy 4 weeks later. The protocol was immunoSEQ multiplex PCR, while the TCRdb copy is restricted to in-frame clones and leaves out a portion. The table lists 130,000 to 150,000 clones, roughly 84% of them singletons. The input for sequencing was blood, taken from a patient whose treatment included radiotherapy and nephrectomy. Source of these receptors: a woman between 45 and 60 years old with renal cell carcinoma.

The chain has TRBV25-1 and TRBJ2-3; 7 bases fit TRBD1. The CDR3 covers 15 residues. Germline V gene lookup returns CDR1 MGHDK and CDR2 SYGVNS. Trimming cost V 2 bases and J 7 bases; bases outside gene matches: 9. The CDR3: CASSEGNRGSYTQYF. Written as DNA, the CDR3 is TGTGCCAGCAGTGAAGGTAACAGGGGAAGCTATACGCAGTATTTT.

The chain joins TRBV6-1 to TRBJ1-4; no definite D call. The CDR3 contains 15 residues. The germline gives CDR1 MNHNS, CDR2 SASEGT. Between the trimmed V and J ends, which lost 6 bases and 0 bases, there was a span of 11 bases. For the CDR3, the DNA is TGTGCCAGCAGCCAGAATCCAGCAACTAATGAAAAACTGTTTTTT. Translation gives CASSQNPATNEKLFF.

This chain joins TRBV9 and TRBJ1-1; 10 bases match TRBD1. The CDR3 has 17 amino acids. V shed 0 bases, J shed 1 base, and the junction held 6 bases outside the gene matches. Germline V CDR1 and CDR2: SGDLS, YYNGEE. The CDR3, as DNA: TGTGCCAGCAGCGTAGCTGCCGACAGGGGGCCGAACACTGAAGCTTTCTTT. Its protein product is CASSVAADRGPNTEAFF.

This chain uses TRBV5-4 with TRBJ1-1; the match to TRBD1 covers 11 bases. The CDR3 totals 16 residues. The V and J ends lost 1 base and 5 bases, in that order; junction bases with no gene match: 7. The germline gives CDR1 SGHNT, CDR2 YYREEE (reference sequence). CDR3 DNA: TGTGCCAGCAGCTTGAGCCGGGACAGGGGGTCGACTGAAGCTTTCTTT. It encodes CASSLSRDRGSTEAFF.

V usage is TRBV7-2 and J usage is TRBJ2-3; D assignment may be TRBD1 or TRBD2 (5 bases each). The germline V gene encodes CDR1 SGHTA and CDR2 FQGNSA. This CDR3 region has 15 residues. The ends were cut back, 5 bases at V and 1 base at J, with 13 bases in the middle. CDR3 bases: TGTGCCAGCAGCCGGGGCCCGCGTGGCACAGATACGCAGTATTTT. It translates to CASSRGPRGTDTQYF. Looking up the rest from reference TRBV7-2 and TRBJ2-3 gives the full variable domain: GAGVSQSPSNKVTEKGKDVELRCDPISGHTALYWYRQSLGQGLEFLIYFQGNSAPDKSGLPSDRFSAERTGGSVSTLTIQRTQQEDSAVYLCASSRGPRGTDTQYFGPGTRLTVL.

This clone was seen only a few times. V usage is TRBV19 and J usage is TRBJ1-2; TRBD1 aligns across 9 bases. The V segment lost 5 bases and the J segment 2 bases; nucleotides outside the gene matches: 15. The CDR3 is 18 amino acids. Germline values: CDR1 LNHDA, CDR2 SQIVND (reference sequence). CDR3 DNA sequence: TGTGCCAGTAGTCCGGGACAGGGAAGAAGGGGCGAGAACTATGGCTACACCTTC. This encodes CASSPGQGRRGENYGYTF.

The rearrangement links TRBV4-2 to TRBJ2-6; D may match TRBD1 or TRBD2 (5 bases each). CDR1 is LGHNA, CDR2 YNFKEQ, per germline. Trimming removed 0 bases at V and 0 bases at J, with 6 bases between. The CDR3 covers 16 residues. CDR3 protein: CASSQDGASGANVLTF. CDR3 DNA sequence: TGTGCCAGCAGCCAAGACGGGGCCTCTGGGGCCAACGTCCTGACTTTC.

This sequence joins TRBV6-1 and TRBJ2-7; possible D gene TRBD1, 5 bases. This CDR3 spans 13 amino acids. The germline V gene encodes CDR1 MNHNS and CDR2 SASEGT. The V and J ends lost 4 bases and 0 bases respectively, with 7 bases between them. The CDR3 loop reads CASSGQFSYEQYF. The CDR3 coding sequence is TGTGCCAGCAGTGGACAGTTCTCCTACGAGCAGTACTTC.

This chain links TRBV6-5 with TRBJ1-2; D remains ambiguous. CDR3 size: 14 residues. Germline lookup yields CDR1 MNHEY and CDR2 SVGAGI. The V end was cut by 0 bases, the J end by 10 bases, with 15 bases between. As DNA, the CDR3 is TGTGCCAGCAGTTACTCGAAGGAGAGAGGGATCTACACCTTC. Encoded protein: CASSYSKERGIYTF.